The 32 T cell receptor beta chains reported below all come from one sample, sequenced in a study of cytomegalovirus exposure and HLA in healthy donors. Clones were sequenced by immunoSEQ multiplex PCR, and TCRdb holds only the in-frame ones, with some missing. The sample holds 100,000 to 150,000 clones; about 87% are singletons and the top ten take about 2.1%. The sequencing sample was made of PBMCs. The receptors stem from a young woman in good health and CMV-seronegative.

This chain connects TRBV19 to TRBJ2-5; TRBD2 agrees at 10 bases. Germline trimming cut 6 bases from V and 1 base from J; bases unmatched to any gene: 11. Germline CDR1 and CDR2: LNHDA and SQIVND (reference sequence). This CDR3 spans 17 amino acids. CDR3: CASSHGGLAGVQETQYF. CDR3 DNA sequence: TGTGCCAGTAGCCACGGCGGGCTAGCGGGAGTCCAAGAGACCCAGTACTTC.

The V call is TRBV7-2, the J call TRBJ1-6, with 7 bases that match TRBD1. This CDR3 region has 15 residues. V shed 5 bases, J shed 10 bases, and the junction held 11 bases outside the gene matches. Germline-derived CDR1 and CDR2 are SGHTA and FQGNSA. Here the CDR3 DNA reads TGTGCCAGCAGCCCGGGGAACAGGGGACGATCACCCCTCCACTTT. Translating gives CASSPGNRGRSPLHF.

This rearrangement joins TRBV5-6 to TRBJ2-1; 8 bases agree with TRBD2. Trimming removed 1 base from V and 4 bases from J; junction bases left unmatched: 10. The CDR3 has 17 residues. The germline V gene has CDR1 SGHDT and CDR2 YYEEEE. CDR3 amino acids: CASSLFYGTRDYNEQFF. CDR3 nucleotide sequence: TGTGCCAGCAGCTTGTTTTACGGGACTAGGGATTACAATGAGCAGTTCTTC.

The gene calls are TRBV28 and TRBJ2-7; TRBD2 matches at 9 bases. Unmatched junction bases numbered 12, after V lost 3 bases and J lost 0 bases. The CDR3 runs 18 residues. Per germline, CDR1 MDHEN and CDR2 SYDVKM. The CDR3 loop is CASSFSLVLAGDSYEQYF. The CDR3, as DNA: TGTGCCAGCAGTTTTTCTCTAGTATTAGCGGGGGACTCCTACGAGCAGTACTTC.

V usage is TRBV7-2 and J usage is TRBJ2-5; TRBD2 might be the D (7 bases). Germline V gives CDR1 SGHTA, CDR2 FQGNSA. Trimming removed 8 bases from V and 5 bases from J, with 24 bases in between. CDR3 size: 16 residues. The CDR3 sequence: CASSAEGGSAWETQYF. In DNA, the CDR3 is TGTGCCAGCTCTGCCGAGGGGGGGAGTGCGTGGGAGACCCAGTACTTC.

CDR3 sequence: CASRGYRDRTYEQYF. The CDR3 DNA reads TGTGCCAGCAGAGGGTACCGGGACAGGACCTACGAGCAGTACTTC. The chain uses TRBV2 and TRBJ2-7; 8 bases match TRBD1. The CDR3 sequence is 15 residues long. Per germline, CDR1 SNHLY and CDR2 FYNNEI. Losses at the gene ends were 6 bases for V and 2 bases for J; bases not matched to a gene: 9.

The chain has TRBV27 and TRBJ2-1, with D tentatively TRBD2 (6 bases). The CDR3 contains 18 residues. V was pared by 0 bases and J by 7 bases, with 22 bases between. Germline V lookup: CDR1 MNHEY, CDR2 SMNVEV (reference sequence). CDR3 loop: CASSLSNYRGTLGNEQFF. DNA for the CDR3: TGTGCCAGCAGTTTATCGAACTACCGCGGGACCTTGGGGAATGAGCAGTTCTTC.

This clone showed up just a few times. The CDR3 DNA follows: TGTGCCAGCAGCTCTACGGAGTACAGGAGTACCTATGGCTACACCTTC. Translated, it gives CASSSTEYRSTYGYTF. The J gene is TRBJ1-2, the V gene TRBV5-6, with TRBD1 as a possible D gene (5 bases). V lost 3 bases and J lost 4, with 19 bases in between. CDR3 size: 16 residues. Germline V gene lookup returns CDR1 SGHDT and CDR2 YYEEEE.

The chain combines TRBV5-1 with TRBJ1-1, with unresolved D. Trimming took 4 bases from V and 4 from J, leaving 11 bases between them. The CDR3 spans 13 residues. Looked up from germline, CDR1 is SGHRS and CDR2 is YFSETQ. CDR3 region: CASSQHTGTEAFF. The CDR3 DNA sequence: TGCGCCAGCAGCCAACACACGGGCACTGAAGCTTTCTTT. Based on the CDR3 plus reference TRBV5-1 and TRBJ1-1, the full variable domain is KAGVTQTPRYLIKTRGQQVTLSCSPISGHRSVSWYQQTPGQGLQFLFEYFSETQRNKGNFPGRFSGRQFSNSRSEMNVSTLELGDSALYLCASSQHTGTEAFFGQGTRLTVV.

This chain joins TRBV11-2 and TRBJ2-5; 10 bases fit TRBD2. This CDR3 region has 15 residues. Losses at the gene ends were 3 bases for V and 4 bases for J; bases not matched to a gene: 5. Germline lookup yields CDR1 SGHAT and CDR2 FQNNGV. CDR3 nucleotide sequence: TGTGCCAGCAGCTTCCCCTTAGCGGGAGGAGAGACCCAGTACTTC. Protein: CASSFPLAGGETQYF.

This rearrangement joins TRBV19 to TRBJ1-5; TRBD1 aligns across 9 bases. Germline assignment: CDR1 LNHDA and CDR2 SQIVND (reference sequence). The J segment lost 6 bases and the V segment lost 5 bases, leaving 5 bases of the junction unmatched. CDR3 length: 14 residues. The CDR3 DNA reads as TGTGCCAGTAGTCAACAGGGGGCTGGTCAGCCCCAGCATTTT. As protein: CASSQQGAGQPQHF.

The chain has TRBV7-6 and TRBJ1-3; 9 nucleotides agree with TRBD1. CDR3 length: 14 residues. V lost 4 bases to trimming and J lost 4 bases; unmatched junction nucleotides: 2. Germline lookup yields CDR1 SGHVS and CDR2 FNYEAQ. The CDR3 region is CASSSGTGGNTIYF. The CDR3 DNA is TGTGCCAGCAGCTCCGGGACAGGGGGAAACACCATATATTTT.

CDR3 residues: CASSLTGGIDGYTF. The CDR3 DNA reads TGTGCCAGCAGTTTGACAGGGGGCATTGATGGCTACACCTTC. The V call is TRBV28, the J call TRBJ1-2; TRBD1 aligns across 10 bases. V lost 3 bases and J lost 6; bases outside the gene matches: 4. Germline V CDR1 and CDR2: MDHEN, SYDVKM. The CDR3 spans 14 residues.

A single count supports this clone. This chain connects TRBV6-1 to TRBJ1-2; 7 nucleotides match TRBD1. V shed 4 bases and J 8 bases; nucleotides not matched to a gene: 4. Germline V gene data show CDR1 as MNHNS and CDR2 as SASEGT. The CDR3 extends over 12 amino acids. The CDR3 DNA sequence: TGTGCCAGCAGTGCGACAGGGAGGGGCTACACCTTC. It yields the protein CASSATGRGYTF.

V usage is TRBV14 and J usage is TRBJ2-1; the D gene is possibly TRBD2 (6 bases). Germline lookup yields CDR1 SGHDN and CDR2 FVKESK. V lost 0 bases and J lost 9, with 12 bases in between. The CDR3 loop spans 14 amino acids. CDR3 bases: TGTGCCAGCAGCCAAGACCCGGGAGCGGGTGAGCAGTTCTTC. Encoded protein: CASSQDPGAGEQFF.

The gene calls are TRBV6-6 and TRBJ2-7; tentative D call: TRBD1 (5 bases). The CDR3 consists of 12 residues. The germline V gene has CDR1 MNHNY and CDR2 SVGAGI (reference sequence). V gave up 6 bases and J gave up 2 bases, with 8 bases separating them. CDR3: CASRQEPYEQYF. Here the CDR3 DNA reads TGTGCCAGCAGACAGGAACCCTACGAGCAGTACTTC.

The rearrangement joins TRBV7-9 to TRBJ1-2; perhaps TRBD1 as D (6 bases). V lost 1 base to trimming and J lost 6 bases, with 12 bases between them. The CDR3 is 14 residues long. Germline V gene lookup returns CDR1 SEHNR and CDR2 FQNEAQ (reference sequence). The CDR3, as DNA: TGTGCCAGCAGCTTAGGGGCGGGGGCAGATGGCTACACCTTC. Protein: CASSLGAGADGYTF.

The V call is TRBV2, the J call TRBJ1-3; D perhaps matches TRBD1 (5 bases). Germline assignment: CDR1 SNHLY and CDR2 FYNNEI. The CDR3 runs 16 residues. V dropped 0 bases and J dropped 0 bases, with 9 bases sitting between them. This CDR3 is CASSEADIHSGNTIYF. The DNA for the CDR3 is TGTGCCAGCAGTGAAGCGGACATCCACTCTGGAAACACCATATATTTT.

The CDR3: CASSSLGGLNYGYTF. CDR3 DNA sequence: TGTGCCAGCAGTTCCCTTGGAGGCCTTAACTATGGCTACACCTTC. The J gene is TRBJ1-2, the V gene TRBV6-5; D is ambiguous. CDR1 and CDR2 (germline): MNHEY, SVGAGI. The CDR3 spans 15 residues. Trimming stripped 4 bases from V and 1 base from J, with 13 bases between.

CDR3 DNA sequence: TGTGCCAGCAGTCAGCGCGCCCGCATTAGCAACACTGAAGCTTTCTTT. Its translation is CASSQRARISNTEAFF. The chain combines TRBV28 with TRBJ1-1; D uncertain. V lost 5 bases to trimming and J lost 2 bases, with 18 bases between them. Germline CDR1 MDHEN, CDR2 SYDVKM. This CDR3 has 16 amino acids.

CDR3 amino acids: CASSVLSGGRNEQFF. CDR3 nucleotides: TGTGCCAGCAGCGTACTAAGCGGGGGGAGGAATGAGCAGTTCTTC. The chain uses TRBV9 and TRBJ2-1; 9 nucleotides line up with TRBD2. Trimming cost V 1 base and J 7 bases; bases outside gene matches: 6. CDR1 is SGDLS, CDR2 YYNGEE, per germline. This CDR3 is 15 amino acids long.

CDR3 residues: CASSRRGNPDNEQFF. CDR3 bases: TGTGCCAGCAGCCGACGAGGGAATCCCGACAATGAGCAGTTCTTC. The rearrangement links TRBV11-2 to TRBJ2-1, with D possibly matching TRBD2 (5 bases). Trimming took off 5 bases at V and 5 bases at J, with 16 bases between the two ends. CDR1 is SGHAT and CDR2 is FQNNGV in the germline V gene. This CDR3 has 15 residues.

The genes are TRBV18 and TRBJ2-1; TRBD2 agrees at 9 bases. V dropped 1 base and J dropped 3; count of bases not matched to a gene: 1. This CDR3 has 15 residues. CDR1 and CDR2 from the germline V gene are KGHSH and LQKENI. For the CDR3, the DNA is TGTGCCAGCTCACCACTAGCGGGGGTCTACAATGAGCAGTTCTTC. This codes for CASSPLAGVYNEQFF.

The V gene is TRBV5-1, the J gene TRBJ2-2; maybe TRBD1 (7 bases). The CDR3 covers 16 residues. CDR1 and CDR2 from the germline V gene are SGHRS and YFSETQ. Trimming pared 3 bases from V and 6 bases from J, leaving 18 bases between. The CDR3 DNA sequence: TGCGCCAGCAGCTGGAATAGACAGGGAGGCTCCGGGGAGCTGTTTTTT. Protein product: CASSWNRQGGSGELFF.

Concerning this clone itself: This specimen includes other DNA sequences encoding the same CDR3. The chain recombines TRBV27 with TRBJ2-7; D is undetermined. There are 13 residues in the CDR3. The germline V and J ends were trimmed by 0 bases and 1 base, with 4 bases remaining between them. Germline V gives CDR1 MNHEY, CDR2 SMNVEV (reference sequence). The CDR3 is CASSLSRSYEQYF. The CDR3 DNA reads TGTGCCAGCAGTTTATCGAGGTCCTACGAGCAGTACTTC.

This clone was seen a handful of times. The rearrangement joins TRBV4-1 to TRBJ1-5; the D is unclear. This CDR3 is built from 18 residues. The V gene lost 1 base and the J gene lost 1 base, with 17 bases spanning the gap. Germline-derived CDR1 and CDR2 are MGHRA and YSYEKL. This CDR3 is CASSQVPRVRGSNQPQHF. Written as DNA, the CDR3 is TGCGCCAGCAGCCAAGTCCCCCGCGTACGGGGAAGCAATCAGCCCCAGCATTTT.

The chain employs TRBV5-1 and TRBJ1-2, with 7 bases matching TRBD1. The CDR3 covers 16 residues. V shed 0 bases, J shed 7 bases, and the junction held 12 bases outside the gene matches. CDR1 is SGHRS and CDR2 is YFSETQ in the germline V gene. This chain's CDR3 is CASSLGYGTDMRGYTF. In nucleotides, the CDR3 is TGCGCCAGCAGCTTGGGTTATGGGACAGACATGCGTGGCTACACCTTC.

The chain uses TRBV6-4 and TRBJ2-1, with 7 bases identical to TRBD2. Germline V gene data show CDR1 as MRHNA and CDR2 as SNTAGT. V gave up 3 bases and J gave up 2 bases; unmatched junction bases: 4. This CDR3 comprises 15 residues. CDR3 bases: TGTGCCAGCAGTGAGGAGCGGGGCCCCTACAATGAGCAGTTCTTC. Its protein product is CASSEERGPYNEQFF.

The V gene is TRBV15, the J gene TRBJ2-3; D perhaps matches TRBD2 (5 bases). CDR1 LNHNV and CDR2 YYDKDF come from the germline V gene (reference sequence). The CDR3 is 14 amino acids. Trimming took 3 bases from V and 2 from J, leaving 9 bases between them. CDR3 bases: TGTGCCACCAGCAGGATGGACTCCACAGATACGCAGTATTTT. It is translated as CATSRMDSTDTQYF. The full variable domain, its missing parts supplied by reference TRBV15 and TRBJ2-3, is DAMVIQNPRYQVTQFGKPVTLSCSQTLNHNVMYWYQQKSSQAPKLLFHYYDKDFNNEADTPDNFQSRRPNTSFCFLDIRSPGLGDTAMYLCATSRMDSTDTQYFGPGTRLTVL.

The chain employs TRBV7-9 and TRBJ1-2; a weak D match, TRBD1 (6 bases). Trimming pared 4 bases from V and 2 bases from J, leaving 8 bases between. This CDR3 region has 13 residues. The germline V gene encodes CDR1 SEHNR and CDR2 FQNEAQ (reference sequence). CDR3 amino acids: CASSYGQNYGYTF. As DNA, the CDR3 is TGTGCCAGCAGCTACGGACAGAACTATGGCTACACCTTC. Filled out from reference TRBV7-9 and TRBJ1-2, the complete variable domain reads DTGVSQNPRHKITKRGQNVTFRCDPISEHNRLYWYRQTLGQGPEFLTYFQNEAQLEKSRLLSDRFSAERPKGSFSTLEIQRTEQGDSAMYLCASSYGQNYGYTFGSGTRLTVV.

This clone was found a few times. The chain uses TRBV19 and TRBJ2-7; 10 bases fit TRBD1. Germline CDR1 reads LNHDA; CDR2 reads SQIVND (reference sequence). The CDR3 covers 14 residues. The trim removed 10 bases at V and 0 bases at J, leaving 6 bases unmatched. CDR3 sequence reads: CATVGQGVSYEQYF. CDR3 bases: TGTGCCACCGTTGGACAGGGGGTCTCCTACGAGCAGTACTTC. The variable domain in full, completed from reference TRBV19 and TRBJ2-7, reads DGGITQSPKYLFRKEGQNVTLSCEQNLNHDAMYWYRQDPGQGLRLIYYSQIVNDFQKGDIAEGYSVSREKKESFPLTVTSAQKNPTAFYLCATVGQGVSYEQYFGPGTRLTVT.

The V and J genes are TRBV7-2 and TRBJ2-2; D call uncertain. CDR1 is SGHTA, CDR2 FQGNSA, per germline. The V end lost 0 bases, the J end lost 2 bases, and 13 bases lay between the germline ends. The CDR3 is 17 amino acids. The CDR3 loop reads CASSLAGPFSNTGELFF. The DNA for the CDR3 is TGTGCCAGCAGCTTAGCGGGCCCGTTCTCTAACACCGGGGAGCTGTTTTTT.